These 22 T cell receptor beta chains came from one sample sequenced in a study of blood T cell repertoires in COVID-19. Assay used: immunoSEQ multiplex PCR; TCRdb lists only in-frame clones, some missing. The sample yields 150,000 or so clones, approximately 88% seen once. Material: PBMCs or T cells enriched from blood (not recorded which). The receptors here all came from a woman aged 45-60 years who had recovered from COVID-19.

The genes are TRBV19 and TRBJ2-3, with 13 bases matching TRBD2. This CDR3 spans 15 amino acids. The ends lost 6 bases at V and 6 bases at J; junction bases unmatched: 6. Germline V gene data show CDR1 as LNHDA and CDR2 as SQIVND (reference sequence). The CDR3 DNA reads TGTGCCAGTAGAACTAGCGGGGGGGCCGGGGATACGCAGTATTTT. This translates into CASRTSGGAGDTQYF.

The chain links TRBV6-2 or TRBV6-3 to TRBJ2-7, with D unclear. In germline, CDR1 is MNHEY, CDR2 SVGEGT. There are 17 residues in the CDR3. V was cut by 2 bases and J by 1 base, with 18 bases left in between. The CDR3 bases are TGTGCCAGCAGTTACGCCCCTGAGTTGGTTCCGTCCTACGAGCAGTACTTC. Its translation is CASSYAPELVPSYEQYF.

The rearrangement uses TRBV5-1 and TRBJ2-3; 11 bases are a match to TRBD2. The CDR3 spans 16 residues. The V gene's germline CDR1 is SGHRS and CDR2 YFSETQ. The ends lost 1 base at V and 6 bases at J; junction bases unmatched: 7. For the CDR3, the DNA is TGCGCCAGCAGCTTGACTAGCGGGGGAGCGGGGGATACGCAGTATTTT. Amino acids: CASSLTSGGAGDTQYF.

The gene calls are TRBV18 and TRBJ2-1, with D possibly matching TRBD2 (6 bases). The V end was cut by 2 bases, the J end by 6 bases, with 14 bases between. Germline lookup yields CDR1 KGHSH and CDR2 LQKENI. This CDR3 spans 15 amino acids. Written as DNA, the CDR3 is TGTGCCAGCTCACCATCAAGCGGGTCGACCAATGAGCAGTTCTTC. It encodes CASSPSSGSTNEQFF.

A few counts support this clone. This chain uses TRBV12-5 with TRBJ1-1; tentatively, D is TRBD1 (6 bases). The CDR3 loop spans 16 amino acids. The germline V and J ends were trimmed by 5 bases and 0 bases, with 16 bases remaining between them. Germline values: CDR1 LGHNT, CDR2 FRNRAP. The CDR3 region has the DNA TGTGCTAGTGGTCCCAAGAGGGGGGGACTGAACACTGAAGCTTTCTTT. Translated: CASGPKRGGLNTEAFF.

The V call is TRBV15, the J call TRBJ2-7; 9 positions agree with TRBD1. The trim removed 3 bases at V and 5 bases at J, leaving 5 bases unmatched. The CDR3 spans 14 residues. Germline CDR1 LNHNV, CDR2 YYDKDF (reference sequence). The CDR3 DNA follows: TGTGCCACCAGCAGCCGGGACAGGGTCCACGAGCAGTACTTC. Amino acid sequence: CATSSRDRVHEQYF.

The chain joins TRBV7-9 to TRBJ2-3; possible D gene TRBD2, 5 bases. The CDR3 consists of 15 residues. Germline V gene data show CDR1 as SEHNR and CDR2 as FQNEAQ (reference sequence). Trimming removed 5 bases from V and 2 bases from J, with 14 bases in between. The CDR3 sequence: CASSPDWAFTDTQYF. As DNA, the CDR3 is TGTGCCAGCAGCCCGGACTGGGCCTTCACAGATACGCAGTATTTT. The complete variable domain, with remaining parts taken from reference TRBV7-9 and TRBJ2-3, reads DTGVSQNPRHKITKRGQNVTFRCDPISEHNRLYWYRQTLGQGPEFLTYFQNEAQLEKSRLLSDRFSAERPKGSFSTLEIQRTEQGDSAMYLCASSPDWAFTDTQYFGPGTRLTVL.

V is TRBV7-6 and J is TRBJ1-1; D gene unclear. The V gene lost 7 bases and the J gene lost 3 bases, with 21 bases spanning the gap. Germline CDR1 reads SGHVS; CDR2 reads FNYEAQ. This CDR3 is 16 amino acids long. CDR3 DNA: TGTGCCAGCAATCCCGACGGCCCCCGGGTGGACACTGAAGCTTTCTTT. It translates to CASNPDGPRVDTEAFF.

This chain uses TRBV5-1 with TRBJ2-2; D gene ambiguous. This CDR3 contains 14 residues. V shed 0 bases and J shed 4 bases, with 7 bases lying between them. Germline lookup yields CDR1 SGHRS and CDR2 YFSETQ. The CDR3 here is CASSLDIPTGELFF. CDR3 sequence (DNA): TGCGCCAGCAGCTTGGACATCCCCACCGGGGAGCTGTTTTTT.

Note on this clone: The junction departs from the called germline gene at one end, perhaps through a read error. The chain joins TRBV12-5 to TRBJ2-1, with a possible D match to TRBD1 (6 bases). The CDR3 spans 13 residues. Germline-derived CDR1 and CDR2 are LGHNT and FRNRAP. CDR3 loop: CASGLVQVDSLVF. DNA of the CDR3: TGTGCTAGTGGTTTGGTACAAGTGGACAGCCTGGTCTTC.

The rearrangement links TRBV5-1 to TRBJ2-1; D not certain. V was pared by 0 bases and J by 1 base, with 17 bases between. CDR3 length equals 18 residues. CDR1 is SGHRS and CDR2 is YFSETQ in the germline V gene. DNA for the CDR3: TGCGCCAGCAGCTTGGGATTGGGCCGACCTTCGTCCTACAATGAGCAGTTCTTC. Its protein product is CASSLGLGRPSSYNEQFF.

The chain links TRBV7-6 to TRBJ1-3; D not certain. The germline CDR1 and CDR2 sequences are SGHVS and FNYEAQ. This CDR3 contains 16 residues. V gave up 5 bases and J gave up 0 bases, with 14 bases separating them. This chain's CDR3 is CASSPNAAGSGNTIYF. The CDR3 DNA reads TGTGCCAGCAGCCCGAACGCGGCGGGCTCTGGAAACACCATATATTTT. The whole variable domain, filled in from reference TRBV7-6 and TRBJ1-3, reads GAGVSQSPRYKVTKRGQDVALRCDPISGHVSLYWYRQALGQGPEFLTYFNYEAQQDKSGLPNDRFSAERPEGSISTLTIQRTEQRDSAMYRCASSPNAAGSGNTIYFGEGSWLTVV.

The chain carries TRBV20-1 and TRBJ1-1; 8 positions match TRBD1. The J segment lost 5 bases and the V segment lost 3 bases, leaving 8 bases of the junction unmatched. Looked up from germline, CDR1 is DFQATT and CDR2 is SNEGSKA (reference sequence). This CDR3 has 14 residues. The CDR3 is CSASNRGGKTEAFF. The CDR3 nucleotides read TGCAGTGCTAGTAACAGGGGGGGGAAAACTGAAGCTTTCTTT.

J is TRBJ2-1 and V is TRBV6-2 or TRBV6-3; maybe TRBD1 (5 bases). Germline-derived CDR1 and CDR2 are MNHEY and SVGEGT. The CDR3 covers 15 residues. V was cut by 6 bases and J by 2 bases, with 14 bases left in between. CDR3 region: CASSITGSPYNEQFF. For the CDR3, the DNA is TGTGCCAGCAGCATCACAGGTTCCCCCTACAATGAGCAGTTCTTC.

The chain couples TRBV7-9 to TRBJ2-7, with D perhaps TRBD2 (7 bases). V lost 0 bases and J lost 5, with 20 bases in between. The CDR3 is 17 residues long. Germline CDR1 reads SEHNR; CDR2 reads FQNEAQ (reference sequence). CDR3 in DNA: TGTGCCAGCAGCTTAGCCCCGGGGCGGGGGCTTTGGAACGAGCAGTACTTC. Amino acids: CASSLAPGRGLWNEQYF.

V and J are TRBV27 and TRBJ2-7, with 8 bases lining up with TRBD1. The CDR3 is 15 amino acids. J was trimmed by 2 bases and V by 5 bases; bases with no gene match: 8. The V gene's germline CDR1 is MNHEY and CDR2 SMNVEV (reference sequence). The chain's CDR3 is CASSPSGTGPYEQYF. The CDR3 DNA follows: TGTGCCAGCAGTCCCTCCGGGACAGGTCCCTACGAGCAGTACTTC.

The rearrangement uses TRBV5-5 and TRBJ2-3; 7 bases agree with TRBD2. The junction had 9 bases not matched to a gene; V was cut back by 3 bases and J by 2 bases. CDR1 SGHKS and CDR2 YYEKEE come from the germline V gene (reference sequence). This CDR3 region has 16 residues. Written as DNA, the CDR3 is TGTGCCAGCAGCTCATGGGCGGGGGTGAACACAGATACGCAGTATTTT. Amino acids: CASSSWAGVNTDTQYF.

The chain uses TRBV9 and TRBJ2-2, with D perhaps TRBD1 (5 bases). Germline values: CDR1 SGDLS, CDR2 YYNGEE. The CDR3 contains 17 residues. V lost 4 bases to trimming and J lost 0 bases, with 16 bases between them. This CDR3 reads CASSFNTGYANTGELFF. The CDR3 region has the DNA TGTGCCAGCAGCTTTAACACAGGATACGCGAACACCGGGGAGCTGTTTTTT.

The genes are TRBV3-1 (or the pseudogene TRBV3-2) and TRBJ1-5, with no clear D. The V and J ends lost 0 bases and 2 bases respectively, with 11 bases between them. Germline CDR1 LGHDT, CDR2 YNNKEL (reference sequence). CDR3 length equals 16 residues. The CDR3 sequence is CASSQDPPRGNQPQHF. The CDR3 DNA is TGTGCCAGCAGCCAAGATCCTCCTCGGGGCAATCAGCCCCAGCATTTT.

CDR3 coding DNA: TGCGCCAGCAGCCAAGATCGTCTGGCCGGGGAGCAGTACTTC. Translating gives CASSQDRLAGEQYF. The V gene is TRBV4-1, the J gene TRBJ2-7, with D hard to call. Per the germline V gene, CDR1 is MGHRA and CDR2 is YSYEKL. V shed 0 bases and J shed 7 bases, with 13 bases lying between them. This CDR3 contains 14 residues.

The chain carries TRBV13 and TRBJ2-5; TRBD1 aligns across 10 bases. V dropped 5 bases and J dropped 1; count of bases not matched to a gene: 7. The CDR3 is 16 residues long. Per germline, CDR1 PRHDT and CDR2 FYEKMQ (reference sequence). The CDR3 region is CASSLRDRGTQETQYF. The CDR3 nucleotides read TGTGCCAGCAGCCTTCGGGACAGGGGAACCCAAGAGACCCAGTACTTC.

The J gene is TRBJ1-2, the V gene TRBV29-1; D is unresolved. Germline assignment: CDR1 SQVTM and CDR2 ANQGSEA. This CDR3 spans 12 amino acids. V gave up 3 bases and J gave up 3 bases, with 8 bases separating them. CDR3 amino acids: CSVERGDYGYTF. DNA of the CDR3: TGCAGCGTTGAGCGGGGTGACTATGGCTACACCTTC.